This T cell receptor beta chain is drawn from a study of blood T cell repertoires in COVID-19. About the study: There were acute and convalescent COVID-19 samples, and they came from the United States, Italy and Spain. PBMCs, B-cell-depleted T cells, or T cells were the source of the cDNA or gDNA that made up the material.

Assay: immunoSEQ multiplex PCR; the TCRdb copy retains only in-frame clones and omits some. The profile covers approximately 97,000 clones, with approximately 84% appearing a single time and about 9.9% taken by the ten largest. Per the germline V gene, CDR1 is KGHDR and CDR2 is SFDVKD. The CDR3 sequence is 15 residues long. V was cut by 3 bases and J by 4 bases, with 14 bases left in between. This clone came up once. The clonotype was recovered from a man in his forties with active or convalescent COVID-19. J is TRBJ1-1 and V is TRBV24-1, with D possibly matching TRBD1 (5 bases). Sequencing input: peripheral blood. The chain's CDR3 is CATSDGPAGFTEAFF. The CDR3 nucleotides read TGTGCCACCAGTGATGGGCCTGCAGGGTTCACTGAAGCTTTCTTT.